The clone carrying this TCR beta chain was seen ten or more times. Its antigen is unknown. These data belong to a study of neurological immune-mediated disorders. Study-wide results and caveats: CDR3 amino acid sequences of expanded clones were not shared across subjects, a result suggesting private repertoires in all groups.

In TCRdb, the 5' RACE reads were re-called with MiXCR into one record per CDR3 protein. The repertoire holds 45,000 to 65,000 distinct CDR3 sequences, with over 3% as singletons. This clonotype originated in a man aged 35-49 years with multiple sclerosis. Sequencing was done on a sample of PBMCs.

The CDR3 sequence: CASSLGLAGGTDTQYF. CDR3 nucleotides: TGCGCCAGCAGCCTCGGACTAGCGGGGGGGACAGATACGCAGTATTTT. The chain links TRBV5-1 to TRBJ2-3; 15 nucleotides agree with TRBD2. CDR1 is SGHRS and CDR2 is YFSETQ in the germline V gene. The CDR3 has 16 amino acids. Germline trimming cut 4 bases from V and 3 bases from J; bases unmatched to any gene: 3.